Included here is one T cell receptor (beta chain) sequence, with context. The entry originates in a study of cytomegalovirus exposure and HLA in healthy donors. Researchers ran the PCR with 60 Vbeta and 13 Jbeta primers. Libraries were prepared by immunoSEQ multiplex PCR; TCRdb keeps only in-frame clonotypes and omits some of them. The sample includes roughly 130,000 clones, roughly 74% of them seen just once. The CDR3 consists of 12 residues. The germline V and J ends were trimmed by 2 bases and 11 bases, with 15 bases remaining between them. Per germline, CDR1 GTSNPN and CDR2 SVGIG (reference sequence).

The rearrangement uses TRBV30 and TRBJ2-5; D unresolved. What was sequenced was PBMCs. The sequence was collected from a woman in her forties or fifties in good health and CMV-seropositive. The CDR3: CAWSWRSEEQYF. As DNA, the CDR3 is TGTGCCTGGAGTTGGCGCAGCGAGGAGCAGTACTTC.